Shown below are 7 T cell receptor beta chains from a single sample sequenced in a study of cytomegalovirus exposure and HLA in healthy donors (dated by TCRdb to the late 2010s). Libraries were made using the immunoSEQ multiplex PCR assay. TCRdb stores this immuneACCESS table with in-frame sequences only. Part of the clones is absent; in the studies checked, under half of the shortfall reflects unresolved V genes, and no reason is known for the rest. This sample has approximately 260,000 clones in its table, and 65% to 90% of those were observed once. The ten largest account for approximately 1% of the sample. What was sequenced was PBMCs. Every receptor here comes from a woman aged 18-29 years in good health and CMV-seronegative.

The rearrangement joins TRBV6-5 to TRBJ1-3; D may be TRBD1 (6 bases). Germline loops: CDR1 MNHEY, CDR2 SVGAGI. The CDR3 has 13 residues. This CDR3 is CASKGGSGNTIYF. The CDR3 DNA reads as TGTGCTTCAAAGGGGGGGTCTGGAAACACCATATATTTT.

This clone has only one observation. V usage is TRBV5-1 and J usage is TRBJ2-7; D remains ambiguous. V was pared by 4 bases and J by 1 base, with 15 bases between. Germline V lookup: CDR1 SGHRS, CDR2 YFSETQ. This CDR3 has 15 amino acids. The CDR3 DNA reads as TGCGCCAGCAGCCTCGGGTCCGCAATATCCTACGAGCAGTACTTC. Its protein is CASSLGSAISYEQYF.

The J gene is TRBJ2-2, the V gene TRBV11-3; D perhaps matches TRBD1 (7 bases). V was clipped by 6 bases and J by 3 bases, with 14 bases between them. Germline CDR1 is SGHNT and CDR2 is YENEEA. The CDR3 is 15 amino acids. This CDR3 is CASSVTGEDTGELFF. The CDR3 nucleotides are TGTGCCAGCAGTGTTACAGGGGAGGACACCGGGGAGCTGTTTTTT.

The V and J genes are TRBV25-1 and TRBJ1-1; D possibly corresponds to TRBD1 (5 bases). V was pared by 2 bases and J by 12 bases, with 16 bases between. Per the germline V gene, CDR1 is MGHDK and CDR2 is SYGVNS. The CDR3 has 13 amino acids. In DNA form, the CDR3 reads TGTGCCAGCAGTGAACTGAGCAGGGATGGGACTTTCTTT. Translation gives CASSELSRDGTFF.

DNA of the CDR3: TGTGCCAGCAGCCCCGGGACTAGTTCATACGAGCAGTACTTC. Amino acids: CASSPGTSSYEQYF. V is TRBV11-3 and J is TRBJ2-7, with 8 bases matching TRBD2. The CDR3 runs to 14 residues. CDR1 and CDR2 (germline): SGHNT, YENEEA. After removal of 5 bases from V and 4 bases from J, the junction contained 7 bases not matched to a gene.

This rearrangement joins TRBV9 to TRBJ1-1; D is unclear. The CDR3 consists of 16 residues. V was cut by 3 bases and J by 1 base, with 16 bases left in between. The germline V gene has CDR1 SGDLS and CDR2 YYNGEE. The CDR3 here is CASSGGAGRTNTEAFF. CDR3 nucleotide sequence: TGTGCCAGCAGCGGGGGAGCGGGTCGTACGAACACTGAAGCTTTCTTT.

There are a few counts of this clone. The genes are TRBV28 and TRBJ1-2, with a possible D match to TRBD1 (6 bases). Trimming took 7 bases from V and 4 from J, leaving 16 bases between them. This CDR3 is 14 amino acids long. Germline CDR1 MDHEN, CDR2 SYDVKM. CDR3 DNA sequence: TGTGCCAGCACCACGGACAGAAGCCTCTATGGCTACACCTTC. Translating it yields CASTTDRSLYGYTF.